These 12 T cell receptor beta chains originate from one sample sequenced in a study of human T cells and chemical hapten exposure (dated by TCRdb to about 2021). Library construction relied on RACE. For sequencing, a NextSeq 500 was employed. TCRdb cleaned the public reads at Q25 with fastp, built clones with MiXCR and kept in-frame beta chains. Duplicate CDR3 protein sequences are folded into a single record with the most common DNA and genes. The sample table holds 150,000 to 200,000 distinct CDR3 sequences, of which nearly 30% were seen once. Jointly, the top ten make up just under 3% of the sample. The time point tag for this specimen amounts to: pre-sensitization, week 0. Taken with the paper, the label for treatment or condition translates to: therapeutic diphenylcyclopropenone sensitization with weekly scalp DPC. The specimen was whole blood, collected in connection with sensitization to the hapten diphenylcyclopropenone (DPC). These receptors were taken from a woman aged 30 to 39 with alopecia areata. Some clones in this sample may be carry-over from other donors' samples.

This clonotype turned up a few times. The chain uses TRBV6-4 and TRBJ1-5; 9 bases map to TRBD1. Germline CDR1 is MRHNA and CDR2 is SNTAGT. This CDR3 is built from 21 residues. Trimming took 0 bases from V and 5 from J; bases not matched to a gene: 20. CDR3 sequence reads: CASSDSRSGTGILAWDQPQHF. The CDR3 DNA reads TGTGCCAGCAGTGACTCGAGATCCGGGACAGGGATTCTCGCGTGGGATCAGCCCCAGCATTTT.

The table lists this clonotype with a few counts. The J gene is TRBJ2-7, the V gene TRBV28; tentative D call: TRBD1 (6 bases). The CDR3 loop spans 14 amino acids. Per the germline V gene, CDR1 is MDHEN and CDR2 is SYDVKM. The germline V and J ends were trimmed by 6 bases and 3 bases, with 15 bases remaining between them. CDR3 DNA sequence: TGTGCCAGCAGGGGGGCCGGATCAGTCTACGAGCAGTACTTC. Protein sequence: CASRGAGSVYEQYF.

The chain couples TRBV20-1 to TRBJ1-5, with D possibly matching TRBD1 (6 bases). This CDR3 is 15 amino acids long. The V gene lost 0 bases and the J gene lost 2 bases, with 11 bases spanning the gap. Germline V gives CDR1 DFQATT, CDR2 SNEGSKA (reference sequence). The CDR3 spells CSAREAGAGNQPQHF. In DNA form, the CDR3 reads TGCAGTGCTAGAGAGGCAGGGGCTGGCAATCAGCCCCAGCATTTT.

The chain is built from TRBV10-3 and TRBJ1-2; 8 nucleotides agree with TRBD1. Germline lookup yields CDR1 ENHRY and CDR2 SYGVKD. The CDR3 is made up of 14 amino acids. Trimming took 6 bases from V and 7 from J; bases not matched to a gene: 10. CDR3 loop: CAISVALGQGGYTF. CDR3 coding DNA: TGTGCCATCAGCGTAGCTCTCGGACAGGGTGGCTACACCTTC.

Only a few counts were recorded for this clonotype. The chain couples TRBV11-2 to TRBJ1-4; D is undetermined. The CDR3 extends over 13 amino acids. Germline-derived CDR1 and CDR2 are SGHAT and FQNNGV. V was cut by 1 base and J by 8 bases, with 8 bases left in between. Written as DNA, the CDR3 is TGTGCCAGCAGCTTAGTTGGGGAAGAAAAACTGTTTTTT. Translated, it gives CASSLVGEEKLFF.

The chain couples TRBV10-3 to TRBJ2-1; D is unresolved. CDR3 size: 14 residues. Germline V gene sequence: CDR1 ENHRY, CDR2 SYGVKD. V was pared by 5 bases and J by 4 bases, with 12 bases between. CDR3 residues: CAISFSHQYNEQFF. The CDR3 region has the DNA TGTGCCATCAGTTTCTCGCACCAATACAATGAGCAGTTCTTC.

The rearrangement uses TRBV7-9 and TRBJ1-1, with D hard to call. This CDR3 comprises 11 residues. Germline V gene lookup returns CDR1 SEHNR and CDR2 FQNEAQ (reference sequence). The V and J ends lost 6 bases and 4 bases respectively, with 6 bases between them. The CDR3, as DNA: TGTGCCAGCAGTTCTACCACTGAAGCTTTCTTT. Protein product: CASSSTTEAFF. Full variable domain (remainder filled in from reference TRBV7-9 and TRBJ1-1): DTGVSQNPRHKITKRGQNVTFRCDPISEHNRLYWYRQTLGQGPEFLTYFQNEAQLEKSRLLSDRFSAERPKGSFSTLEIQRTEQGDSAMYLCASSSTTEAFFGQGTRLTVV.

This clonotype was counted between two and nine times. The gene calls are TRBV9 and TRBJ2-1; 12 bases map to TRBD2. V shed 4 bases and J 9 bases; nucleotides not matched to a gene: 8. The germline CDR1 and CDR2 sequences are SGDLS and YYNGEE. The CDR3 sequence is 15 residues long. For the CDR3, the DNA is TGTGCCAGCAGCCCCCAGAGGACTAGCGGGGCTGAGCAGTTCTTC. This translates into CASSPQRTSGAEQFF.

DNA for the CDR3: TGTGCCAGCAGTTTAAGCCTTATATCTGAGCAGTTCTTC. Its translation is CASSLSLISEQFF. The V call is TRBV27, the J call TRBJ2-1; D unresolved. This CDR3 has 13 residues. Looked up from germline, CDR1 is MNHEY and CDR2 is SMNVEV (reference sequence). Trimming cost V 2 bases and J 9 bases, with 11 bases left between them.

CDR3 sequence (DNA): TGTGCCAGCAGGGGGACAGGGAGTTGGTATTTT. Encoded protein: CASRGTGSWYF. The gene calls are TRBV7-2 and TRBJ2-3; 9 positions match TRBD1. V gave up 6 bases and J gave up 14 bases; unmatched junction bases: 6. Germline V gene sequence: CDR1 SGHTA, CDR2 FQGNSA. The CDR3 runs to 11 residues. Full variable domain (outside the CDR3, taken from reference TRBV7-2 and TRBJ2-3): GAGVSQSPSNKVTEKGKDVELRCDPISGHTALYWYRQSLGQGLEFLIYFQGNSAPDKSGLPSDRFSAERTGGSVSTLTIQRTQQEDSAVYLCASRGTGSWYFGPGTRLTVL.

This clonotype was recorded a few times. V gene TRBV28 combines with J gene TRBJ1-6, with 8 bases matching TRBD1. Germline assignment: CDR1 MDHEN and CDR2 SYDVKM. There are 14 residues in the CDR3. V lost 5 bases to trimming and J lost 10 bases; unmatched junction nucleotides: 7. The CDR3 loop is CASSRRTGRSPLHF. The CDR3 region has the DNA TGTGCCAGCAGTCGCCGGACAGGGCGGTCACCCCTCCACTTT.

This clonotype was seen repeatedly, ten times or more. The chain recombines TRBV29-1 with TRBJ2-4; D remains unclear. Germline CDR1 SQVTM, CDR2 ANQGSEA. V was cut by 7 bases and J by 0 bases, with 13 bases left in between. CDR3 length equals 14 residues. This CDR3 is CSGGVGGAKNIQYF. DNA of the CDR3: TGCAGCGGTGGGGTTGGTGGAGCCAAAAACATTCAGTACTTC.